The clone carrying this T cell receptor beta chain has only one observation. Each patient experienced a relapse that followed autologous stem cell transplantation, and brentuximab vedotin exposure varied. This CDR3 spans 15 amino acids. Germline lookup yields CDR1 KGHSH and CDR2 LQKENI. Trimming at V came to 5 bases and at J to 3 bases, leaving 6 bases not matched to a gene. Libraries were prepared by immunoSEQ multiplex PCR; TCRdb keeps only in-frame clonotypes and omits some of them. The sample lists roughly 41,000 clones, around 88% occurring once. This specimen comes from a study of PD-1 blockade in classical Hodgkin lymphoma.

The genes are TRBV18 and TRBJ2-1, with TRBD2 matching 8 bases. The sequencing here drew on peripheral blood mononuclear cells (PBMCs), taken before the second cycle of nivolumab. This sequence was found in a human donor with classical Hodgkin lymphoma. Here the CDR3 DNA reads TGTGCCAGCTCATTAGCGGGAAACTACTACAATGAGCAGTTCTTC. Amino acids: CASSLAGNYYNEQFF. The whole variable domain, filled in from reference TRBV18 and TRBJ2-1, reads NAGVMQNPRHLVRRRGQEARLRCSPMKGHSHVYWYRQLPEEGLKFMVYLQKENIIDESGMPKERFSAEFPKEGPSILRIQQVVRGDSAAYFCASSLAGNYYNEQFFGPGTRLTVL.